The rows below give T cell receptor beta chains drawn from one sample of a study of cytomegalovirus exposure and HLA in healthy donors. Method: immunoSEQ multiplex PCR; TCRdb's copy keeps in-frame clones and lacks some. The sample has some 100,000 clones, around 74% seen once; the top ten hold roughly 14%. The sample consisted of PBMCs. The receptor source for this set is a male donor in good health and CMV-seropositive. CDR3s include the opening cysteine and the closing phenylalanine or tryptophan. The D gene is left open where the match is weak. Part of the rows lack a size; the others show once, few, many or a class for expanded clones.

V: TRBV6-5; size: -; J: TRBJ2-7; D: -; DNA: TGTGCCAGCAGTTACTCGAGCCAGGGCAGGCGGTACGAGCAGTACTTC; CDR3: CASSYSSQGRRYEQYF
V: TRBV6-5; size: -; J: TRBJ1-6; D: -; DNA: TGTGCCAGCAGCTTACAGGGAAAGTCACCCCTCCACTTT; CDR3: CASSLQGKSPLHF
V: TRBV7-2; size: once; J: TRBJ2-5; D: TRBD2; DNA: TGTGCCAGCAGCTCTAGCGGGGTCCAAGAGACCCAGTACTTC; CDR3: CASSSSGVQETQYF
V: TRBV29-1; size: -; J: TRBJ1-1; D: TRBD1; DNA: TGCAGCGTAGGACAGGGTTCTGAAGCTTTCTTT; CDR3: CSVGQGSEAFF
V: TRBV7-9; size: -; J: TRBJ2-7; D: TRBD1; DNA: TGTGCCAGCAGGAAAGGACAGGGCCCCTACGAGCAGTACTTC; CDR3: CASRKGQGPYEQYF
V: TRBV29-1; size: once; J: TRBJ2-1; D: TRBD1; DNA: TGCAGCGTTGCCGGTCTGGGGCAGGGGGCCGGCAATGAGCAGTTCTTC; CDR3: CSVAGLGQGAGNEQFF
V: TRBV7-8; size: -; J: TRBJ1-5; D: -; DNA: TGTGCCAGCAGCCCCGGTAGGCAGGTAGGGGGCAATCAGCCCCAGCATTTT; CDR3: CASSPGRQVGGNQPQHF
V: TRBV14; size: -; J: TRBJ2-2; D: -; DNA: TGTGCCAGCAGCCGTAACATGAACACCGGGGAGCTGTTTTTT; CDR3: CASSRNMNTGELFF
V: TRBV6-1; size: -; J: TRBJ2-4; D: -; DNA: TGTGCCAGCAGTTTACCGGGACTTCCCAAAAACATTCAGTACTTC; CDR3: CASSLPGLPKNIQYF
V: TRBV7-2; size: -; J: TRBJ2-3; D: TRBD2; DNA: TGTGCCAGCAGCAACGACGCGTTTTCACTAGCGGGGGGCACAGATACGCAGTATTTT; CDR3: CASSNDAFSLAGGTDTQYF
V: TRBV15; size: -; J: TRBJ1-2; D: -; DNA: TGTGCCACCAGCAGAAAGGAGAAGAGGCACTATGGCTACACCTTC; CDR3: CATSRKEKRHYGYTF
V: TRBV4-2; size: -; J: TRBJ2-5; D: -; DNA: TGTGCCAGCAGCCAACCCTATGAGCAGACCCAGTACTTC; CDR3: CASSQPYEQTQYF
V: TRBV7-8; size: few; J: TRBJ2-7; D: TRBD2; DNA: TGTGCCAGCAGCTCCATGGCGGGGGGGAGTAACGAGCAGTACTTC; CDR3: CASSSMAGGSNEQYF
V: TRBV5-4; size: -; J: TRBJ1-1; D: TRBD1; DNA: TGTGCCAGCAGGCGGACAGGGTTTTTGTCAATGAACACTGAAGCTTTCTTT; CDR3: CASRRTGFLSMNTEAFF
V: TRBV7-2; size: -; J: TRBJ2-3; D: TRBD2; DNA: TGTGCCAGCAGCTTATTTCGACCGGGGGGTCAGGGTACGCAGTATTTT; CDR3: CASSLFRPGGQGTQYF
V: TRBV28; size: -; J: TRBJ1-5; D: -; DNA: TGTGCCAGCAGTCCTCGGTTAGGGGATCAGCCCCAGCATTTT; CDR3: CASSPRLGDQPQHF
V: TRBV5-6; size: -; J: TRBJ1-6; D: TRBD1; DNA: TGTGCCAGCAGCGACGGGACAGGGGGAAATTCACCCCTCCACTTT; CDR3: CASSDGTGGNSPLHF
V: TRBV11-2; size: -; J: TRBJ1-3; D: TRBD1; DNA: TGTGCCAGCAGCTTAGGGGACAGGTACTCTGGAAACACCATATATTTT; CDR3: CASSLGDRYSGNTIYF
V: TRBV4-3; size: -; J: TRBJ1-2; D: -; DNA: TGCGCCAGCAGCCAAGGGGTCGGGGGGCAGGGTAACTATGGCTACACCTTC; CDR3: CASSQGVGGQGNYGYTF
V: TRBV7-2; size: -; J: TRBJ2-7; D: TRBD1; DNA: TGTGCCAGCAGCTCCGGGACAGGGCCTCGCGAGCAGTACTTC; CDR3: CASSSGTGPREQYF
V: TRBV14; size: -; J: TRBJ2-1; D: TRBD2; DNA: TGTGCCAGCAGCGGTAGCGGGGGGGCCGTCAATGAGCAGTTCTTC; CDR3: CASSGSGGAVNEQFF
V: TRBV5-6; size: -; J: TRBJ2-7; D: -; DNA: TGTGCCAGCAGCTTGCCCGGGACAAAAGCCTACGAGCAGTACTTC; CDR3: CASSLPGTKAYEQYF
V: TRBV7-8; size: -; J: TRBJ2-7; D: TRBD2; DNA: TGTGCCAGCAGGCCTCTAGCGGGGGCCCACGAGCAGTACTTC; CDR3: CASRPLAGAHEQYF
V: TRBV29-1; size: -; J: TRBJ2-1; D: -; DNA: TGCAGCGTTGCAAGGAGCTCCTACAATGAGCAGTTCTTC; CDR3: CSVARSSYNEQFF
V: TRBV4-1; size: -; J: TRBJ1-6; D: -; DNA: TGCGCCAGCAGCCAACTCCCAAACCTGAAAGGGGGTAATTCACCCCTCCACTTT; CDR3: CASSQLPNLKGGNSPLHF
V: TRBV4-3; size: -; J: TRBJ1-2; D: TRBD1; DNA: TGCGCCAGCAGCCAATCGACAGGGATTCTCTATGGCTACACCTTC; CDR3: CASSQSTGILYGYTF
V: TRBV2; size: -; J: TRBJ2-5; D: TRBD2; DNA: TGTGCCAGCAGTGAAGGGTCTAGCGGGGACGGTGAGACCCAGTACTTC; CDR3: CASSEGSSGDGETQYF
V: TRBV29-1; size: -; J: TRBJ2-7; D: TRBD2; DNA: TGCAGCGGTCGAGCGGGGGGGCATCTCGGCGAGCAGTACTTC; CDR3: CSGRAGGHLGEQYF
V: TRBV7-2; size: few; J: TRBJ2-7; D: -; DNA: TGTGCCAGCAGCTTAGGAGGGGGGGTCTACGAGCAGTACTTC; CDR3: CASSLGGGVYEQYF
V: TRBV7-2; size: -; J: TRBJ1-3; D: -; DNA: TGTGCCAGCAGCTTAGCGCTAGCGCGAAACACCATATATTTT; CDR3: CASSLALARNTIYF
V: TRBV4-3; size: -; J: TRBJ2-3; D: -; DNA: TGCGCCAGCAGCCAAGCGAGCGGCAGCACAGATACGCAGTATTTT; CDR3: CASSQASGSTDTQYF